Shown below are 29 T cell receptor beta chains from a single sample sequenced in a study of metastatic and nonmetastatic thyroid tumors. There were no patients who had received any treatment before thyroid surgery. With MiXCR, TCRdb reprocessed the PCR reads. The sample gives tens of thousands of clones, roughly 38% of which show up once; 25% to 35% is in the top ten. The sequenced sample was tumor tissue. Every receptor here comes from a female donor with papillary thyroid cancer or a benign thyroid nodule (not recorded which). Some clones in this sample may be carry-over from other donors' samples.

The rearrangement joins TRBV5-1 to TRBJ2-2, with 11 positions matching TRBD2. CDR1 is SGHRS, CDR2 YFSETQ, per germline. This CDR3 has 17 residues. With V trimmed by 0 bases and J by 0 bases, 1 base remained unmatched. DNA for the CDR3: TGCGCCAGCAGCTTGGGACTAGCGGGACCGAACACCGGGGAGCTGTTTTTT. It encodes CASSLGLAGPNTGELFF.

Judged by abundance, this clone is medium-sized. This chain links TRBV16 with TRBJ2-3; perhaps TRBD1 as D (6 bases). Germline-derived CDR1 and CDR2 are KGHSY and FQNENV. The V end lost 5 bases, the J end lost 0 bases, and 15 bases lay between the germline ends. This CDR3 is built from 16 residues. The CDR3 DNA follows: TGTGCCAGCAGCTCAACAGGGCCGGGGAGCACAGATACGCAGTATTTT. Its protein product is CASSSTGPGSTDTQYF.

The V gene is TRBV20-1, the J gene TRBJ2-5; 14 bases line up with TRBD2. V shed 7 bases, J shed 3 bases, and the junction held 7 bases outside the gene matches. Germline-derived CDR1 and CDR2 are DFQATT and SNEGSKA (reference sequence). There are 15 residues in the CDR3. CDR3 sequence: CSVRRTSGRKETQYF. The CDR3 DNA is TGCAGTGTCCGACGGACTAGCGGGAGGAAAGAGACCCAGTACTTC.

The chain uses TRBV30 and TRBJ1-4; a possible D gene is TRBD1 (6 bases). The CDR3 has 14 amino acids. Germline values: CDR1 GTSNPN, CDR2 SVGIG (reference sequence). V was clipped by 2 bases and J by 7 bases, with 14 bases between them. This CDR3 is CAWSPGGPGEKLFF. In nucleotides, the CDR3 is TGTGCCTGGAGTCCCGGGGGGCCTGGTGAAAAACTGTTTTTT.

The chain combines TRBV6-2 or TRBV6-3 with TRBJ2-2; D not certain. The CDR3 length is 15 residues. V lost 2 bases and J 4 bases, leaving 11 bases between the germline ends. Germline loops: CDR1 MNHEY, CDR2 SVGEGT. The CDR3 loop is CASSYTSYTTGELFF. In nucleotides, the CDR3 is TGTGCCAGCAGTTACACATCCTATACCACCGGGGAGCTGTTTTTT.

The chain employs TRBV9 and TRBJ1-2; tentative D call: TRBD1 (5 bases). Trimming pared 3 bases from V and 7 bases from J, leaving 13 bases between. Germline assignment: CDR1 SGDLS and CDR2 YYNGEE. The CDR3 is made up of 13 amino acids. CDR3 loop: CASSGGVSSGYTF. The CDR3 DNA reads TGTGCCAGCAGCGGGGGGGTTTCTAGTGGCTACACCTTC.

V is TRBV5-5 and J is TRBJ1-6; D gene ambiguous. V was shortened by 4 bases and J by 10 bases, with 15 bases between the two germline ends. The CDR3 has 14 residues. Germline CDR1 and CDR2: SGHKS and YYEKEE (reference sequence). CDR3 residues: CASSQAAVGSPLHF. Here the CDR3 DNA reads TGTGCCAGCAGCCAAGCGGCCGTCGGGTCACCCCTCCACTTT.

The chain couples TRBV12-3 or TRBV12-4 to TRBJ2-7; TRBD1 matches 8 bases. V shed 4 bases and J 4 bases; nucleotides not matched to a gene: 9. The CDR3 is made up of 15 amino acids. CDR3 loop: CASSYRQGTSYEQYF. The DNA for the CDR3 is TGTGCCAGCAGTTACCGACAGGGGACTTCTTACGAGCAGTACTTC.

This clone has more than one count but fewer than ten. The chain is built from TRBV7-2 and TRBJ2-7, with unresolved D. This CDR3 has 12 residues. The germline gives CDR1 SGHTA, CDR2 FQGNSA. Trimming removed 5 bases from V and 1 base from J, with 6 bases in between. The CDR3 DNA follows: TGTGCCAGCAGCCTCTCTTCCTACGAGCAGTACTTC. Residues: CASSLSSYEQYF.

V usage is TRBV6-2 or TRBV6-3 and J usage is TRBJ2-2; no firm D call. Trimming removed 6 bases from V and 7 bases from J, with 9 bases in between. Germline CDR1 is MNHEY and CDR2 is SVGEGT. This CDR3 is 12 amino acids long. DNA for the CDR3: TGTGCCAGCAGCCTTCCCCTCGGGGAGCTGTTTTTT. Translation gives CASSLPLGELFF.

The chain uses TRBV19 and TRBJ1-2, with 7 bases aligning to TRBD1. CDR1 LNHDA and CDR2 SQIVND come from the germline V gene (reference sequence). The CDR3 contains 13 residues. V shed 5 bases, J shed 6 bases, and the junction held 6 bases outside the gene matches. The CDR3 reads CASSLNRGDGYTF. CDR3 nucleotide sequence: TGTGCCAGTAGTTTAAACAGGGGAGATGGCTACACCTTC.

This sequence joins TRBV20-1 and TRBJ2-5; D not resolved. Germline-derived CDR1 and CDR2 are DFQATT and SNEGSKA (reference sequence). V was shortened by 0 bases and J by 4 bases, with 9 bases between the two germline ends. This CDR3 comprises 13 residues. The CDR3 here is CSAREVASETQYF. In nucleotides, the CDR3 is TGCAGTGCTAGAGAGGTGGCTTCAGAGACCCAGTACTTC.

The CDR3 DNA reads as TGTGCCAGCAGCTCCCGTCAGGACACCATCTATGGCTACACCTTC. Translation: CASSSRQDTIYGYTF. This sequence joins TRBV7-9 and TRBJ1-2, with D perhaps TRBD1 (5 bases). Germline CDR1 SEHNR, CDR2 FQNEAQ (reference sequence). This CDR3 has 15 amino acids. With 4 bases removed from V and 4 bases from J, the gap between germline ends came to 16 bases. Looking up the rest from reference TRBV7-9 and TRBJ1-2 gives the full variable domain: DTGVSQNPRHKITKRGQNVTFRCDPISEHNRLYWYRQTLGQGPEFLTYFQNEAQLEKSRLLSDRFSAERPKGSFSTLEIQRTEQGDSAMYLCASSSRQDTIYGYTFGSGTRLTVV.

This clone was counted between two and nine times. CDR3 nucleotides: TGTGCCAGCAGCCTTTGGGGGAACACTGAAGCTTTCTTT. Protein: CASSLWGNTEAFF. The chain combines TRBV11-1 with TRBJ1-1; D unclear. CDR1 is SGHAT, CDR2 FQDESV, per germline (reference sequence). The V end lost 5 bases, the J end lost 1 base, and 8 bases lay between the germline ends. This CDR3 contains 13 residues.

The chain uses TRBV28 and TRBJ1-6, with D uncertain. Germline-derived CDR1 and CDR2 are MDHEN and SYDVKM. The germline V and J ends were trimmed by 1 base and 3 bases, with 16 bases remaining between them. This CDR3 has 18 residues. The CDR3 loop is CASSLLGSRGNYNSPLHF. CDR3 sequence (DNA): TGTGCCAGCAGTTTATTGGGAAGCAGAGGCAACTATAATTCACCCCTCCACTTT.

The chain is built from TRBV20-1 and TRBJ1-3; D perhaps matches TRBD1 (5 bases). Germline V lookup: CDR1 DFQATT, CDR2 SNEGSKA (reference sequence). CDR3 size: 14 residues. Trimming took 5 bases from V and 8 from J, leaving 19 bases between them. The chain's CDR3 is CSALDPNSGDTIYF. The CDR3 region has the DNA TGCAGTGCTCTAGACCCAAACTCGGGGGACACCATATATTTT.

This sequence joins TRBV9 and TRBJ2-1; 9 bases are a match to TRBD2. J gave up 8 bases and V 4 bases, and 10 bases lay outside the gene matches. The CDR3 loop spans 15 amino acids. The germline V gene has CDR1 SGDLS and CDR2 YYNGEE. The CDR3 loop reads CASSRAGGAGDEQFF. The DNA of the CDR3 is TGTGCCAGCAGCCGAGCGGGAGGAGCGGGGGATGAGCAGTTCTTC.

This clone rates as large. The CDR3 nucleotides are TGTGCCAGTAGTATGGGCACAGGGCTTTCTGAAAAACTGTTTTTT. This codes for CASSMGTGLSEKLFF. J is TRBJ1-4 and V is TRBV19; D possibly corresponds to TRBD1 (6 bases). The CDR3 is 15 amino acids. Germline V gene data show CDR1 as LNHDA and CDR2 as SQIVND (reference sequence). V was clipped by 3 bases and J by 7 bases, with 15 bases between them. The whole variable domain, filled in from reference TRBV19 and TRBJ1-4, reads DGGITQSPKYLFRKEGQNVTLSCEQNLNHDAMYWYRQDPGQGLRLIYYSQIVNDFQKGDIAEGYSVSREKKESFPLTVTSAQKNPTAFYLCASSMGTGLSEKLFFGSGTQLSVL.

The chain couples TRBV27 to TRBJ2-7; 13 nucleotides line up with TRBD2. V lost 9 bases to trimming and J lost 2 bases; unmatched junction nucleotides: 10. Per germline, CDR1 MNHEY and CDR2 SMNVEV (reference sequence). This CDR3 contains 16 residues. The CDR3 loop reads CASSMTSGGHTYEQYF. In nucleotides, the CDR3 is TGTGCCAGTAGTATGACTAGCGGGGGGCATACCTACGAGCAGTACTTC.

The gene calls are TRBV19 and TRBJ2-1; D is possibly TRBD2 (6 bases). The CDR3 consists of 17 residues. The germline V and J ends were trimmed by 2 bases and 4 bases, with 18 bases remaining between them. Germline V gives CDR1 LNHDA, CDR2 SQIVND (reference sequence). The CDR3 is CASSISGGMVGYNEQFF. CDR3 sequence (DNA): TGTGCCAGTAGTATATCTGGCGGGATGGTAGGGTACAATGAGCAGTTCTTC.

This clone was counted once. This sequence joins TRBV5-6 and TRBJ2-3; tentative D call: TRBD1 (5 bases). The CDR3 loop spans 15 amino acids. Germline V gene data show CDR1 as SGHDT and CDR2 as YYEEEE. V lost 3 bases and J 0 bases, leaving 11 bases between the germline ends. The CDR3 region is CASSWTFTSTDTQYF. Here the CDR3 DNA reads TGTGCCAGCAGCTGGACATTTACTAGCACAGATACGCAGTATTTT.

This chain joins TRBV13 and TRBJ2-1; 8 bases are a match to TRBD2. CDR1 and CDR2 (germline): PRHDT, FYEKMQ (reference sequence). CDR3 length equals 19 residues. V shed 5 bases, J shed 6 bases, and the junction held 21 bases outside the gene matches. The CDR3 loop reads CASSLAGTISGLGTNEQFF. The DNA of the CDR3 is TGTGCCAGCAGCCTCGCGGGGACTATCTCGGGACTAGGGACCAATGAGCAGTTCTTC. Full variable domain (rest looked up from reference TRBV13 and TRBJ2-1): AAGVIQSPRHLIKEKRETATLKCYPIPRHDTVYWYQQGPGQDPQFLISFYEKMQSDKGSIPDRFSAQQFSDYHSELNMSSLELGDSALYFCASSLAGTISGLGTNEQFFGPGTRLTVL.

There are a few counts of this clone. The chain employs TRBV6-5 and TRBJ1-3, with D perhaps TRBD1 (6 bases). Germline-derived CDR1 and CDR2 are MNHEY and SVGAGI. V gave up 0 bases and J gave up 5 bases, with 14 bases separating them. The CDR3 has 16 amino acids. The CDR3 protein is CASSYSYPGERNTIYF. DNA for the CDR3: TGTGCCAGCAGTTACTCGTACCCAGGGGAGCGAAACACCATATATTTT.

On this clone itself: The sample holds other DNA sequences that translate to the same CDR3. The chain joins TRBV6-1 to TRBJ2-7; D is possibly TRBD2 (6 bases). This CDR3 is 13 amino acids long. Trimming stripped 2 bases from V and 4 bases from J, with 9 bases between. The germline V gene encodes CDR1 MNHNS and CDR2 SASEGT. The CDR3 reads CASSELANYEQYF. CDR3 in DNA: TGTGCCAGCAGTGAACTAGCGAATTACGAGCAGTACTTC.

Only one count was recorded for this clone. The rearrangement uses TRBV5-1 and TRBJ1-2; maybe TRBD1 (5 bases). Germline V lookup: CDR1 SGHRS, CDR2 YFSETQ. The V and J ends lost 4 bases and 8 bases respectively, with 15 bases between them. The CDR3 has 13 residues. The CDR3 sequence is CASSTNRPTGYTF. In nucleotides, the CDR3 is TGCGCCAGCAGCACAAACAGGCCAACGGGCTACACCTTC.

This clone was seen at least ten times. This chain connects TRBV30 to TRBJ2-7, with D possibly being TRBD1 or TRBD2 (5 bases each). CDR1 is GTSNPN and CDR2 is SVGIG in the germline V gene (reference sequence). V was trimmed by 7 bases and J by 7 bases, leaving 14 bases between them. The CDR3 contains 11 residues. The CDR3 region has the DNA TGTGCCTACTTGGGGGTTCGGGAGCAGTACTTC. Translating gives CAYLGVREQYF.

The V gene is TRBV6-1, the J gene TRBJ1-3, with D uncertain. Germline lookup yields CDR1 MNHNS and CDR2 SASEGT. This CDR3 contains 15 residues. Trimming shortened V by 2 bases and J by 0 bases, and 8 bases separated the two germline ends. CDR3 region: CASSENYFSGNTIYF. The CDR3 DNA reads as TGTGCCAGCAGTGAAAATTATTTCTCTGGAAACACCATATATTTT.

The chain couples TRBV10-3 to TRBJ1-1; D ambiguous. The V gene lost 3 bases and the J gene lost 1 base, with 3 bases spanning the gap. CDR3 size: 12 residues. Germline values: CDR1 ENHRY, CDR2 SYGVKD. DNA for the CDR3: TGTGCCATCAGTGATAGGAACACTGAAGCTTTCTTT. Its protein product is CAISDRNTEAFF.

This clone showed up just once. V and J are TRBV3-1 and TRBJ2-7, with TRBD2 matching over 7 bases. This CDR3 region has 15 residues. V was clipped by 0 bases and J by 2 bases; unmatched bases: 4. The germline V gene encodes CDR1 LGHDT and CDR2 YNNKEL (reference sequence). The CDR3 here is CASSQDGGRAYEQYF. For the CDR3, the DNA is TGTGCCAGCAGCCAAGACGGGGGGAGAGCCTACGAGCAGTACTTC.